This T cell receptor (beta chain) was recovered during a study of T cells in Graves' hyperthyroidism and ophthalmopathy. TCR beta CDR3 region amplification was performed from RNA transcripts. The HTBI primer set was used in a first-round RT-PCR of the TCR CDR3. TCRdb fed the multiplex PCR reads into MiXCR, producing one record per CDR3 protein. Of under 350,000 distinct CDR3 sequences listed, less than 30% were seen once; the top ten hold about 25%. This clonotype was observed many times. From germline, CDR1 is MNHEY and CDR2 SMNVEV (reference sequence). This CDR3 region has 16 residues. The germline V and J ends were trimmed by 7 bases and 6 bases, with 21 bases remaining between them.

This rearrangement joins TRBV27 to TRBJ2-2; D could derive from TRBD1 or TRBD2 (5 bases each). The sample taken for sequencing was blood. The clonotype was recovered from a man aged 35 to 55 with Graves' hyperthyroidism that later progressed to Graves' ophthalmopathy. The CDR3 region is CASTLSSREFPGELFF. Written as DNA, the CDR3 is TGTGCCAGCACCCTATCAAGCAGGGAGTTCCCCGGGGAGCTGTTTTTT.